This record covers a single TCR beta chain. This entry comes from a study of CD8 T cells in Susac syndrome. Overall study: Roughly 6 sequenced Susac syndrome patients had clinically active disease, while roughly 8 were in remission.

The germline V and J ends were trimmed by 6 bases and 0 bases, with 15 bases remaining between them. Germline loops: CDR1 SQVTM, CDR2 ANQGSEA. The CDR3 is made up of 14 amino acids. The authors reverse transcribed roughly 0.5 to 1 ug RNA with random hexamers. An immunoSEQ multiplex PCR amplified TCR beta CDR3 over 54 Vbeta and 13 Jbeta. MiXCR, applied by TCRdb to the immunoSEQ multiplex PCR reads, yields one record per CDR3 protein. The sample has 75,000 to 95,000 distinct CDR3 sequences, about 95% seen once. Susac syndrome patients met recently defined diagnostic criteria for definite or probable disease. The CD8+ and CD4+ T cells were isolated magnetically using a negative isolation approach, whereas the TEMRA cells were enriched by FACS.

The chain uses TRBV29-1 and TRBJ2-7; D is possibly TRBD1 (6 bases). The receptor's source is a human donor with Susac syndrome. The sample comprised CD8+ T cells from PBMCs. This CDR3 reads CSVGTSVTSYEQYF. CDR3 bases: TGCAGCGTAGGGACAAGTGTCACCTCCTACGAGCAGTACTTC.